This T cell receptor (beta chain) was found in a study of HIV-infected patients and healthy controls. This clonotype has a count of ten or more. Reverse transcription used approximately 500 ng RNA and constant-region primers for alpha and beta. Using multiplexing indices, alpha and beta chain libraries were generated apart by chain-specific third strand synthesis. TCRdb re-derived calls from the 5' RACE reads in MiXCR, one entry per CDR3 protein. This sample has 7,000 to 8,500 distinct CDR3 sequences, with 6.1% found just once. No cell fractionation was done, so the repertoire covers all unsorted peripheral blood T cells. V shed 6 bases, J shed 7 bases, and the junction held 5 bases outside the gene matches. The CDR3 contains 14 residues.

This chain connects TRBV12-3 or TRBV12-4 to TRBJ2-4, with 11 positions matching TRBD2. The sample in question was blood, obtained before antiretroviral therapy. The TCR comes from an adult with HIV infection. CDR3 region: CASSQLAGANIQYF. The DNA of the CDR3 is TGTGCCAGCAGCCAACTAGCGGGGGCGAACATTCAGTACTTC.